Included here is one T cell receptor beta chain sequence, with context. Antigen unknown. Using a J-beta primer mix together with a sample-barcoded 5' primer, a second PCR was run for roughly 7 to 11 cycles. A template-switch adaptor with 12 random nucleotides tagged each cDNA molecule. Every sample gave at least 3 million paired-end reads containing CDR3. TCRdb itself ran the 5' RACE reads through MiXCR, one entry per CDR3 protein. The sample holds hundreds of thousands of distinct CDR3 sequences, approximately 48% seen once. The sample is drawn from a study of blood T cells in healthy people across ages. Broader study findings: The study could not conclusively compare naive and antigen-experienced cells, given its unsorted PBMCs.

The source is a man aged 60 to 69 in good health. Material for sequencing was blood.

The chain's CDR3 is CASSGTGGSPLHF. CDR3 bases: TGTGCCAGCAGTGGTACAGGGGGTTCACCCCTCCACTTT. The V and J genes are TRBV6-1 and TRBJ1-6; 8 nucleotides agree with TRBD1. Trimming cost V 4 bases and J 9 bases; bases outside gene matches: 2. The CDR3 spans 13 residues. Germline-derived CDR1 and CDR2 are MNHNS and SASEGT.